This T cell receptor (beta chain) is drawn from a study of cytomegalovirus exposure and HLA in healthy donors. As to this clone: What it binds is unknown.

13 Jbeta primers and 60 Vbeta primers were used for the PCR. TCRdb's copy holds only in-frame clones and misses some; the assay was immunoSEQ multiplex PCR. In all, the sample yields about 110,000 clones. The CDR3 covers 14 residues. Germline CDR1 reads LNHNV; CDR2 reads YYDKDF (reference sequence). Trimming took 9 bases from V and 0 from J; bases not matched to a gene: 4. Study results and limitations: When analyzed later, a missense DCLRE1C variant was found to be linked to TCR beta V- and J-gene trimming. What a later analysis showed was that several of the most significant clusters appeared linked to common viral pathogens.

V is TRBV15 and J is TRBJ2-2; TRBD1 matches at 7 bases. What was sequenced was PBMCs. This TCR was recovered from a man aged 35-49 years in good health and CMV-seropositive. CDR3 loop: CATHDRANTGELFF. The CDR3 coding sequence is TGTGCCACTCATGACAGGGCGAACACCGGGGAGCTGTTTTTT.